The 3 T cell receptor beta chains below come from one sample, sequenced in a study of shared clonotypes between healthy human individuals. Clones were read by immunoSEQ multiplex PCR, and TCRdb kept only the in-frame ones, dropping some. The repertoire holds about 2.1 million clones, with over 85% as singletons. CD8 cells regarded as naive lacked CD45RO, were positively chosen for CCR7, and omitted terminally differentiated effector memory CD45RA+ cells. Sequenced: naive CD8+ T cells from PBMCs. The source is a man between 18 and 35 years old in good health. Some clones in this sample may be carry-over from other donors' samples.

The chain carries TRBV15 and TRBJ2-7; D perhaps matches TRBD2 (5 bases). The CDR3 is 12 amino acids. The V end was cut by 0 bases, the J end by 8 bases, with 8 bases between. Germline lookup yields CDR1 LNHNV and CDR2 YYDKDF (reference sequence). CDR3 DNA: TGTGCCACCAGCAGAGACGCGGGCCAGCAGTACTTC. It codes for CATSRDAGQQYF.

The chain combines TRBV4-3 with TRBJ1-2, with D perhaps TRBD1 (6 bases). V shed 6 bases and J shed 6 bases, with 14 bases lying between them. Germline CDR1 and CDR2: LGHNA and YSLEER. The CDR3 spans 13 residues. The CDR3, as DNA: TGCGCCAGCAGTCGCAGGGGTACGGATGGCTACACCTTC. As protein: CASSRRGTDGYTF.

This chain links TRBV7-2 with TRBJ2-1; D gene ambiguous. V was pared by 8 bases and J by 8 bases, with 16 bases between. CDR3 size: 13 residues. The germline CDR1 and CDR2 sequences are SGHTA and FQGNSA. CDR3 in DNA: TGTGCCAGCGGCCCCGCAGGTTGGGATGAGCAGTTCTTC. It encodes CASGPAGWDEQFF.